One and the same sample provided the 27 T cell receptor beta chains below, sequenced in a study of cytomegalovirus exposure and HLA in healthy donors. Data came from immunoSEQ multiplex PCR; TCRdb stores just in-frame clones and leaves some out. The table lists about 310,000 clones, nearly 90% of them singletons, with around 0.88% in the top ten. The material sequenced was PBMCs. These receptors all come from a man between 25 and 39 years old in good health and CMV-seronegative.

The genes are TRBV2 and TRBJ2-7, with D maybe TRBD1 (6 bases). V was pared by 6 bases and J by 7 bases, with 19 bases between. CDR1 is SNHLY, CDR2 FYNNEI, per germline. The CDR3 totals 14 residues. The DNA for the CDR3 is TGTGCCAGCAGGTTAGGTGCAGGGGCTACGGAGCAGTACTTC. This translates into CASRLGAGATEQYF.

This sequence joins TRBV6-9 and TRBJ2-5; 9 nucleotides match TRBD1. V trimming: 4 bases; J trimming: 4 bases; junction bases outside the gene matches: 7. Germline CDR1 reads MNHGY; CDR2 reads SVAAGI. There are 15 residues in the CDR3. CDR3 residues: CASSFRDRVGETQYF. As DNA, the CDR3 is TGTGCCAGCAGTTTTAGGGACAGGGTAGGAGAGACCCAGTACTTC.

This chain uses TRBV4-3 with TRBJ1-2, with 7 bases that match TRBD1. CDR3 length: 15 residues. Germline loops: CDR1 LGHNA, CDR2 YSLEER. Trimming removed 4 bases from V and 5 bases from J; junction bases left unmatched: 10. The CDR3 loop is CASSPQGDRVYGYTF. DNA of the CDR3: TGCGCCAGCAGCCCCCAAGGGGACAGAGTATATGGCTACACCTTC.

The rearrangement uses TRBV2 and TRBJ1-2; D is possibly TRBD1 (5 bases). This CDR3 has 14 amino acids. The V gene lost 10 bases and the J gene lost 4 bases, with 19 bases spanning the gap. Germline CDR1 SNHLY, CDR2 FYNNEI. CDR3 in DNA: TGTGCCACCCAGGTGGGGGGACCTTTCTATGGCTACACCTTC. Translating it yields CATQVGGPFYGYTF.

The CDR3 DNA follows: TGTGCCAGCAGTGAATATGGTGGGACAGGGGAGGCTGAAGCTTTCTTT. It specifies CASSEYGGTGEAEAFF. V is TRBV6-1 and J is TRBJ1-1; 10 nucleotides line up with TRBD1. Germline V lookup: CDR1 MNHNS, CDR2 SASEGT. CDR3 length equals 16 residues. V lost 2 bases to trimming and J lost 6 bases; unmatched junction nucleotides: 9.

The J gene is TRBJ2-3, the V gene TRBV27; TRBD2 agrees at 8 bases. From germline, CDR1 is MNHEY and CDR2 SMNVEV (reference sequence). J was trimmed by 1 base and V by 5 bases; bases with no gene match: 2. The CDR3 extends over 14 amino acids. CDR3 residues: CASSAAGGTDTQYF. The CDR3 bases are TGTGCCAGCAGTGCAGCGGGGGGCACAGATACGCAGTATTTT.

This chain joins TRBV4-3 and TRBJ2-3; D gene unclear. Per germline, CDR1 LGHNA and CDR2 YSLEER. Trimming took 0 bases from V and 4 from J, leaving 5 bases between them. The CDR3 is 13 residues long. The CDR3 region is CASSQDLADTQYF. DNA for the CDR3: TGCGCCAGCAGCCAAGATCTCGCAGATACGCAGTATTTT.

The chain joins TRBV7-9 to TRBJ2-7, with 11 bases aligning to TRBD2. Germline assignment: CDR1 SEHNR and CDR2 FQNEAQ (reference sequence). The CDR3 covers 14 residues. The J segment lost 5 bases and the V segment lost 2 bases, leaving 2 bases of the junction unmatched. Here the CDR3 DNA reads TGTGCCAGCAGCTTACTACTAGCGGGGGACGAGCAGTACTTC. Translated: CASSLLLAGDEQYF. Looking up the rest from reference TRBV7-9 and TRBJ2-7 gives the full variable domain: DTGVSQNPRHKITKRGQNVTFRCDPISEHNRLYWYRQTLGQGPEFLTYFQNEAQLEKSRLLSDRFSAERPKGSFSTLEIQRTEQGDSAMYLCASSLLLAGDEQYFGPGTRLTVT.

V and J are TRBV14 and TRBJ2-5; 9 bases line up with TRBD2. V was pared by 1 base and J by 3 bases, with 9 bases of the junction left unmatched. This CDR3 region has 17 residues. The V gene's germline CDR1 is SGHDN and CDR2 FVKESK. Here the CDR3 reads CASSQASQTSGKETQYF. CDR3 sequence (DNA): TGTGCCAGCAGCCAAGCCAGCCAGACTAGCGGAAAAGAGACCCAGTACTTC.

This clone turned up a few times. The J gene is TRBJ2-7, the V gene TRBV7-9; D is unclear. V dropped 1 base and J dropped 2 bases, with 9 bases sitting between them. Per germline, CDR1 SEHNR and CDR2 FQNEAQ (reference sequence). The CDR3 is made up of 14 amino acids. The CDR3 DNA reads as TGTGCCAGCAGCTTAGTGAGGTCCCCCTACGAGCAGTACTTC. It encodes CASSLVRSPYEQYF.

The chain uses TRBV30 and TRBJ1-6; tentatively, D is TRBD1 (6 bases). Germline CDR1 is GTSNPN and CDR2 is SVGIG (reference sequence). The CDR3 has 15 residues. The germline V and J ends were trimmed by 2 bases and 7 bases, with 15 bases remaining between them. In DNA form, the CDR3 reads TGTGCCTGGAGTCTTAGACAGGTCGGAAATTCACCCCTCCACTTT. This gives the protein CAWSLRQVGNSPLHF.

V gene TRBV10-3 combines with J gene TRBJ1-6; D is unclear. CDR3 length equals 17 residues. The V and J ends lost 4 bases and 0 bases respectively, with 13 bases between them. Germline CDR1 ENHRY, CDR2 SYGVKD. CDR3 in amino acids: CAISGDVRSSYNSPLHF. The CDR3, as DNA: TGTGCCATCAGTGGCGACGTAAGGAGCTCCTATAATTCACCCCTCCACTTT.

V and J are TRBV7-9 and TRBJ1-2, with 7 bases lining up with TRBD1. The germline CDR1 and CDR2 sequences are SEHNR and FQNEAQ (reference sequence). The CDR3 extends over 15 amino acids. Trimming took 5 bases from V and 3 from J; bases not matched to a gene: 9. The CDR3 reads CASSRLDRADYGYTF. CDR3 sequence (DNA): TGTGCCAGCAGCCGTCTAGACAGGGCGGACTATGGCTACACCTTC. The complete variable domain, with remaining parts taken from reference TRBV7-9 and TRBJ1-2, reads DTGVSQNPRHKITKRGQNVTFRCDPISEHNRLYWYRQTLGQGPEFLTYFQNEAQLEKSRLLSDRFSAERPKGSFSTLEIQRTEQGDSAMYLCASSRLDRADYGYTFGSGTRLTVV.

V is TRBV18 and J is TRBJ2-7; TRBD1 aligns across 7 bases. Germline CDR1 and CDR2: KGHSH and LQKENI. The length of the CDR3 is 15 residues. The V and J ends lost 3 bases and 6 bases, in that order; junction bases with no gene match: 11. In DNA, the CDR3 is TGTGCCAGCTCACCTCTAGGACAGGTTCGCTCCGAGCAGTACTTC. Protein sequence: CASSPLGQVRSEQYF.

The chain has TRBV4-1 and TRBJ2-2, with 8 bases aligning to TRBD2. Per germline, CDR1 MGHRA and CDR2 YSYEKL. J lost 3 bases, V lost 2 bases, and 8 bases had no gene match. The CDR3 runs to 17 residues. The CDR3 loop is CASSQLLASGYTGELFF. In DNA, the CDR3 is TGCGCCAGCAGCCAATTGCTCGCTAGCGGGTACACCGGGGAGCTGTTTTTT.

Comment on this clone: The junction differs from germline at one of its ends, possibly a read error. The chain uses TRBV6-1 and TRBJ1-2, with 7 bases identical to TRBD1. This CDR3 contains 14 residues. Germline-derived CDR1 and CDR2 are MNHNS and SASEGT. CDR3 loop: CASREAGQNYGYTF. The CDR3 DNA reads TGTGCCAGCAGAGAAGCGGGACAGAACTATGGCTACACCTTC.

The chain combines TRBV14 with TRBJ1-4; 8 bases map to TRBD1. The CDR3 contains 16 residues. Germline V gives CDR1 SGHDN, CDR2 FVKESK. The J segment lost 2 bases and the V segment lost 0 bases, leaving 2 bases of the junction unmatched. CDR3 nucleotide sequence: TGTGCCAGCAGCCAAGACCGGACAGGGACTAATGAAAAACTGTTTTTT. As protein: CASSQDRTGTNEKLFF.

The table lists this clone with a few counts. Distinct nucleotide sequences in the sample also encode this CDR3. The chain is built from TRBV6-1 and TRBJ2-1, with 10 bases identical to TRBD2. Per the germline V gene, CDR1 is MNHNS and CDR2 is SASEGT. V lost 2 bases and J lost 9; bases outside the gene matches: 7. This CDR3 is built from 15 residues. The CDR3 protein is CASSETSGGAGEQFF. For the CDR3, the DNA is TGTGCCAGCAGTGAAACCAGCGGGGGGGCCGGTGAGCAGTTCTTC.

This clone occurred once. CDR3 protein: CASSPTGGPYGYTF. CDR3 DNA: TGTGCCAGCAGCCCGACAGGGGGGCCCTATGGCTACACCTTC. The rearrangement uses TRBV25-1 and TRBJ1-2; 9 nucleotides line up with TRBD1. The ends lost 6 bases at V and 4 bases at J; junction bases unmatched: 6. The V gene's germline CDR1 is MGHDK and CDR2 SYGVNS. This CDR3 is built from 14 residues.

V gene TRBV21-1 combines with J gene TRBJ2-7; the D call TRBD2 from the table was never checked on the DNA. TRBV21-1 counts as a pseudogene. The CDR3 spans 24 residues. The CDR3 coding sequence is TGTGCCAGCAGCAAGGTGACAGGGGGGGACGAAACGGGACTAGCGGTCCACCTCCTCTACGAGCAGTACTTC. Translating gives CASSKVTGGDETGLAVHLLYEQYF.

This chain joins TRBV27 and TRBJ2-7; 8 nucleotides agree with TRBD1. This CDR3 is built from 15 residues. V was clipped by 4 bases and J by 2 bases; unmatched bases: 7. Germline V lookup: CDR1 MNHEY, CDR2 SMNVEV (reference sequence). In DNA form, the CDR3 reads TGTGCCAGCAGTTCTCCGGGACAGGCCACCTACGAGCAGTACTTC. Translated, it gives CASSSPGQATYEQYF.

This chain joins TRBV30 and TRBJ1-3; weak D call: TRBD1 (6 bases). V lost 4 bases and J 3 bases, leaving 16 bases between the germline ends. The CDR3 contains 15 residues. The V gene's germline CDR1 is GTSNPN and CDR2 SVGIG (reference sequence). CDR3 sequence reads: CAWNRDIGLGNTIYF. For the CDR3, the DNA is TGTGCCTGGAATCGGGACATAGGACTTGGAAACACCATATATTTT.

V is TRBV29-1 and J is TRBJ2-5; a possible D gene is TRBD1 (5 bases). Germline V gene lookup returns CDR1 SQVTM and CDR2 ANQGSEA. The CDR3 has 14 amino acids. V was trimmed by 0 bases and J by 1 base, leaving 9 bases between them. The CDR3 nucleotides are TGCAGCGTTGAAGATCAGGGTACCCAAGAGACCCAGTACTTC. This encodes CSVEDQGTQETQYF.

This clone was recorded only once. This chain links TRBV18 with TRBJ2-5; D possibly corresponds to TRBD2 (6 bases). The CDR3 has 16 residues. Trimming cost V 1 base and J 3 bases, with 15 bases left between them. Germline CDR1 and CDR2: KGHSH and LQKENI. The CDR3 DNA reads TGTGCCAGCTCACCACTAAGCGTCCCGGGGGAAGAGACCCAGTACTTC. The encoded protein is CASSPLSVPGEETQYF.

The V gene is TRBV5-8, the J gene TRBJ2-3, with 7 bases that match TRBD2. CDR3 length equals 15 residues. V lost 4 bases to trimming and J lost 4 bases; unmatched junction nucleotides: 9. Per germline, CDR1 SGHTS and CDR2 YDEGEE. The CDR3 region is CASSPRASGADTQYF. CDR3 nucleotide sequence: TGTGCCAGCAGCCCGAGGGCTAGCGGAGCAGATACGCAGTATTTT.

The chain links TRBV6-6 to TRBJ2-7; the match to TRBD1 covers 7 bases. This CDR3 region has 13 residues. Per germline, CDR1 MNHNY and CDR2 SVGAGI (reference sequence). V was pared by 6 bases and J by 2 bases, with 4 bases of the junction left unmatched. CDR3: CASSSTGAYEQYF. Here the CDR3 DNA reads TGTGCCAGCAGCTCAACAGGGGCCTACGAGCAGTACTTC.

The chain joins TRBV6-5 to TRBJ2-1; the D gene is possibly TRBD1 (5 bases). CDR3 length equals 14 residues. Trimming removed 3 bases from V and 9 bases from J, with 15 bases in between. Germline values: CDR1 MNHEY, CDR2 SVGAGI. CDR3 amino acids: CASSYSRVVSEQFF. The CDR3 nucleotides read TGTGCCAGCAGTTATTCCAGGGTGGTGAGTGAGCAGTTCTTC.